This T cell receptor beta chain derives from a study of vaccination and CD4 T cells after COVID-19 (dated by TCRdb to 2022 to 2024). In terms of the full investigation: Convalescent patients had a positive SARS-CoV-2 result on nasal swab PCR, and of these patients, nine had mild disease and one had severe disease. In 10 COVID-19 convalescent patients and a handful of infection-naive healthy vaccine recipients, researchers compared the spike-specific CD4+ TCR repertoire from before mRNA vaccination with the repertoire from after. For stimulating the cultures, overlapping spike peptide pools were used, derived from SARS-CoV-2 as well as from the common cold coronaviruses HCoV-NL63, HCoV-OC43 and HCoV-229E. The convalescent cohort included six males and four females, with two Hispanic individuals, seven Caucasians, two Asians and one multiracial person. Control cultures received a CEFX viral epitope pool as the positive control, an HIV-1 Nef peptide pool as the negative control, or no peptide. Participants received two doses of either the Pfizer-BioNTech BNT162b2 vaccine (n=8) or the Moderna mRNA-1273 vaccine (n=2). Post-COVID blood samples from convalescent patients were collected a median of around 110 days after diagnosis, with a range of roughly 30 to 161 days. Post-vaccine blood samples were collected a median of about 72 days after the second vaccine dose, ranging from about 13 to 250 days. General findings and caveats noted by the study authors: In convalescent patients, nearly all vaccine-specific clones (304 of 307) were found to be mono-reactive for SARS-CoV-2 spike rather than cross-reactive with common cold coronaviruses. An increase in the median number of SARS-CoV-2-reactive clonotypes from approximately 20 after infection to roughly 39 after vaccination was observed, but the change was not found to be significant. In convalescent patients, a median roughly 85% of post-vaccine SARS-CoV-2-reactive clones were detected only after vaccination, suggesting vaccine-specific priming. Relatively few convalescent patients were included in the study, and early timepoints after natural infection were not analyzed.

Receptor libraries were prepared by PCR. At the Johns Hopkins FTIC core, DNA from the cultured CD4+ T cells underwent TCR sequencing with the Oncomine TCR Beta short-read assay. The QIAamp micro DNA kit was used to extract genomic DNA from the cultured CD4+ T cells. The Oncomine TCR Beta libraries from cultured CD4+ T cells were pooled using unique dual indexes and then sequenced on an Illumina iSeq 100. Per the authors' processing: Non-productive sequences were removed, and CDR3s that did not start with C, did not end with F or W, or were shorter than 7 amino acids were discarded. The MANAFEST web application identified antigen-specific clonotypes by comparing peptide-stimulated wells against reference wells and other culture wells. For a clone to be called positive, the clone needed an FDR below 0.05, an odds ratio above 5, and a productive frequency above 0.1% in at least two of three replicate wells. A clonotype counted as cross-reactive if it showed significant expansion both in the SARS-CoV-2 spike wells and in at least one common cold coronavirus spike condition. Using R version 3.6.1, CDR3 homology was evaluated through Levenshtein distances (stringdist) along with unrooted phylogenetic trees (ape). The public reads were reprocessed in TCRdb via fastp at Q25 and MiXCR, keeping in-frame beta chains. Duplicate CDR3 protein sequences are folded into a single record with the most common DNA and genes. The V and J calls were not made by the authors but by TCRdb's processing. Present in this sample are roughly 19,000 distinct CDR3 sequences, approximately 51% of which were seen just once. The biggest ten clones account for around 6.3% of the sample.

Reading the label with the study, this specimen's treatment or condition is: approximately 10-day PBMC culture with coronavirus spike peptide pools or control peptides (ViraFEST assay). The ViraFEST assay, used in the study, expanded antigen-specific T cells with peptide pools and then identified the expanded clonotypes through TCR sequencing. Positive SARS-CoV-2 PCR tests in the convalescent patients dated from March to December 2020, before Alpha, Beta and Delta variants emerged in the United States. Roughly 2.1 million PBMCs per well were cultured in IMDM with roughly 5% human AB serum and 7.5 to 10 IU/ml IL-2, plus 10 ug/ml peptide pools. On days 3 and 7, half of the culture medium was replaced with fresh IL-2-containing medium. After 10 days of culture, CD4+ T cells were isolated by negative selection using the EasySep CD4+ T cell isolation kit. Ficoll-Paque Plus gradient centrifugation was used to isolate PBMCs from whole blood, and the isolated PBMCs were then either used fresh or cryopreserved at -140C. Culture conditions were generally each tested in triplicate wells.

For this chain, trimming is 6 bases at the V end and 8 bases at the J end, and the number of junction bases without a gene match is 8. CDR1 DFQATT and CDR2 SNEGSKA were looked up in the germline V gene (reference sequence). The CDR3 sequence holds 14 residues, the cysteine and phenylalanine included. Only the CDR3 part of the read is kept: 42 bases, read in frame from the first base. As regards this clonotype: No cognate antigen has been identified for it. No clone much larger than this one lies a single base away; base qualities are absent.

In this chain, TRBV20-1 is recombined with TRBJ1-6; 9 bases in the middle match TRBD1. Sequencing was performed on CD4+ T cells from blood, cultured in vitro. The TCR originated in a human donor who had recovered from COVID-19. The sequence in DNA is TGCAGTGCCAGGAGTGGGACAGGGTATTCACCCCTCCACTTT. Translated, this gives CSARSGTGYSPLHF.